A selection of T cell receptor beta chains follows, all from one sample in a study of blood T cell repertoires in COVID-19. Data came from immunoSEQ multiplex PCR; TCRdb stores just in-frame clones and leaves some out. There are over 50,000 clones in the sample; around 85% occur only once, and 13% to 15% lies in the top ten. Sequenced: peripheral blood. Receptor source: a human donor in a cohort sampled during active COVID-19. Both conserved end residues are part of each CDR3. The D gene is left open where the match is weak. Size is stated for part of the rows, as once, few or many counts, or as a class when the clone is expanded.

j_call clone_size v_call d_call cdr3_nt cdr3_aa
TRBJ2-3 . TRBV18 TRBD2 TGTGCCAGCTCACCGGCCGGGACTAGCGGCACAGATACGCAGTATTTT CASSPAGTSGTDTQYF
TRBJ2-2 . TRBV4-2 . TGTGCCAGCAGCCAAGCACAGGGCCTATTCGGCGGGGAGCTGTTTTTT CASSQAQGLFGGELFF
TRBJ1-2 . TRBV7-8 . TGTGCCAGCAGCTTAGACAGGAATGGCTACACCTTC CASSLDRNGYTF
TRBJ2-7 . TRBV29-1 . TGCAGCGTTGAAACAGGGCATAGCGAGGGGCAGTACTTC CSVETGHSEGQYF
TRBJ2-2 . TRBV3-1/TRBV3-2 . TGTGCCAGCAGCCCTCTGACACCCCAGAACACCGGGGAGCTGTTTTTT CASSPLTPQNTGELFF
TRBJ2-1 . TRBV29-1 TRBD1 TGCACCCTGACAGGGGAAGTCTACAATGAGCAGTTCTTC CTLTGEVYNEQFF
TRBJ2-7 . TRBV28 TRBD2 TGTGCCAGCAGTATACTTAGCGGGATTTTGAACTTC CASSILSGILNF
TRBJ2-3 . TRBV5-4 TRBD2 TGTGCCAGCAGCTTGGGACTAGCAGTTACAGATACGCAGTATTTT CASSLGLAVTDTQYF
TRBJ1-4 . TRBV4-1 . TGCGCCAGCAGCCAAGTCCAAAATGAAAAACTGTTTTTT CASSQVQNEKLFF
TRBJ2-5 . TRBV7-3 TRBD1 TGTGCCAGCAAAAGGGACAGGGGCTCTGAGACCCAGTACTTC CASKRDRGSETQYF
TRBJ1-3 once TRBV5-1 . TGCGCCAGCAGCTCCACTGGAAACACCATATATTTT CASSSTGNTIYF
TRBJ2-1 . TRBV7-3 TRBD2 TGTGCCAGCAGCTTAGGCGGGGGCTACAATGAGCAGTTCTTC CASSLGGGYNEQFF
TRBJ2-7 . TRBV7-9 . TGTGCCAGCAGCTTAGCAGGGGTAGTGGACGAGCAGTACTTC CASSLAGVVDEQYF
TRBJ2-5 . TRBV7-8 TRBD1 TGTGCCAGCAGCATCGACAGGGTAGAGACCCAGTACTTC CASSIDRVETQYF
TRBJ2-7 . TRBV19 TRBD2 TGTGCCACCTCGAAGGAGGGGACTAGCATGCGCGAGCAGTACTTC CATSKEGTSMREQYF
TRBJ2-5 . TRBV27 TRBD1 TGTGCCAGCAGTTCAGGACAGGGTGAGGAGACCCAGTACTTC CASSSGQGEETQYF
TRBJ2-7 . TRBV5-6 . TGTGCCAGCAGCTTAGAAGGGGTCGAGCAGTACTTC CASSLEGVEQYF
TRBJ1-2 few TRBV18 . TGTGCCAGCTCACCACAGCGGGCGGGTCTCGATGGCTACACCTTC CASSPQRAGLDGYTF
TRBJ2-7 . TRBV3-1/TRBV3-2 TRBD2 TGTGCCAGCAGCCAATCCCCCCGGGGGGGGGTGTTATACGAGCAGTACTTC CASSQSPRGGVLYEQYF
TRBJ2-7 . TRBV28 TRBD2 TGTGCCAGCAGTTTATACAGGACTAGGAACGAGCAGTACTTC CASSLYRTRNEQYF
TRBJ2-1 . TRBV27 TRBD1 TGTGCCAGCAGATACACAGGGGGTGCCTACAATGAGCAGTTCTTC CASRYTGGAYNEQFF
TRBJ2-7 . TRBV2 TRBD2 TGTGCCAGCAGTGAAACGGGACTAAGAGGGGAGTACTTC CASSETGLRGEYF
TRBJ1-2 . TRBV28 TRBD1 TGTGCCAGCAGTCCCCGGGACAGTACACTTTATGGCTACACCTTC CASSPRDSTLYGYTF
TRBJ2-7 . TRBV4-3 TRBD1 TGCGCCAGCAGCCACCTAGGAAGGACAGGTACCTACGAGCAGTACTTC CASSHLGRTGTYEQYF
TRBJ1-3 . TRBV7-9 . TGTGCCAGCAGCTCAGGAGGAAACACCATATATTTT CASSSGGNTIYF
TRBJ1-2 . TRBV28 . TGTGCCTCGGGAGCCTCCAACTATGGCTACACCTTC CASGASNYGYTF
TRBJ1-4 . TRBV20-1 TRBD1 TGCAGTGCTAGTTCTGGGACAGGGCTTTCTAATGAAAAACTGTTTTTT CSASSGTGLSNEKLFF
TRBJ2-3 . TRBV12-3/TRBV12-4 TRBD2 TGTGCCAGCGCGACTAGCGGGAGAGGGACGCAGTATTTT CASATSGRGTQYF
TRBJ1-1 . TRBV27 . TGTGCCAGCAGTTCCCGAAGCGGGGGACTCGCCACTGAAGCTTTCTTT CASSSRSGGLATEAFF
TRBJ2-7 . TRBV5-1 TRBD2 TGCGCCAGCAGCTCCAGACTAGCGGGAGGCCCCTACGAGCAGTACTTC CASSSRLAGGPYEQYF
TRBJ2-1 . TRBV6-4 TRBD1 TGTGCCAGCAGTGACTCGACAGGGATGGACCACAATGAGCAGTTCTTC CASSDSTGMDHNEQFF
TRBJ2-1 . TRBV5-8 TRBD2 TGTGCCAGCAGCACCAACCTTTTAACTAGCGGGAGGAGGTTTGAGCAGTTCTTC CASSTNLLTSGRRFEQFF
TRBJ1-2 . TRBV6-4 TRBD1 TGTGCCAGCAGTGACACCGGGACAGGGTCTTATGGCTACACCTTC CASSDTGTGSYGYTF
TRBJ2-1 . TRBV9 TRBD2 TGTGCCAGCAGCGTAGGGTCTAGCGGGAGAAATGAGCAGTTCTTC CASSVGSSGRNEQFF
TRBJ2-6 . TRBV10-2 TRBD2 TGCGCCAGGGGGGGGACCCATCGCTCTGGGGCCAACGTCCTGACTTTC CARGGTHRSGANVLTF
TRBJ1-3 . TRBV7-2 . TGTGCCAGCAGCTTAGCGAACAGGGCTGGAAACACCATATATTTT CASSLANRAGNTIYF
TRBJ2-7 few TRBV6-5 TRBD1 TGTGCCAGCAGCAGGGGGCGCGAGCAGTACTTC CASSRGREQYF
TRBJ1-4 . TRBV7-2 . TGTGCCAGCAGCTCAAGGGGGACTAATGAAAAACTGTTTTTT CASSSRGTNEKLFF
TRBJ2-1 . TRBV7-8 . TGTGCCAGCAGCCCCCGAGGGCATGAGCAGTTCTTC CASSPRGHEQFF
TRBJ2-7 . TRBV4-3 TRBD1 TGCGCCAGCAGCCAAAAACAGGGGGCAGGATACGAGCAGTACTTC CASSQKQGAGYEQYF
TRBJ2-2 . TRBV10-3 TRBD1 TGTGCCATCAGTGATATAACGAGGACAGGGGTTACCGGGGAGCTGTTTTTT CAISDITRTGVTGELFF
TRBJ2-1 . TRBV10-2 TRBD2 TGCGCCAGCTTGGGTGGACTAGCGGGAGAGGGTCGGAACAATGAGCAGTTCTTC CASLGGLAGEGRNNEQFF
TRBJ1-5 . TRBV5-6 . TGTGCCAGCAGCTCTTTCGACCGGGGCAATCAGCCCCAGCATTTT CASSSFDRGNQPQHF
TRBJ2-1 few TRBV25-1 . TGTGCCATCGGCAGGGGATACCACAATGAGCAGTTCTTC CAIGRGYHNEQFF
TRBJ2-5 . TRBV15 . TGTGCCACCAGCAGAGATGGAGCGTACCAAGAGACCCAGTACTTC CATSRDGAYQETQYF
TRBJ1-3 . TRBV4-3 . TGCGCCAGCAGCCAAGTCTGGCGGAACTCTGGAAACACCATATATTTT CASSQVWRNSGNTIYF
TRBJ2-2 . TRBV4-3 . TGCGCCAGCAGCCAAGCCTTGGGCCACATGACCGGGGAGCTGTTTTTT CASSQALGHMTGELFF
TRBJ2-3 . TRBV11-2 TRBD2 TGTGCCAGCAGCTCACGAGAAGCGGGATCTCGCACAGATACGCAGTATTTT CASSSREAGSRTDTQYF
TRBJ1-2 . TRBV7-2 TRBD1 TGTGCCAGCAGCTTGGGACACAGGGGGAATGGCTACACCTTC CASSLGHRGNGYTF
TRBJ2-2 . TRBV11-1 . TGTGCCAGCAGACCGGGACTCCACACCGGGGAGCTGTTTTTT CASRPGLHTGELFF
TRBJ1-4 . TRBV2 . TGTGCCACCCAACCTCGGGGAACTAATGAAAAACTGTTTTTT CATQPRGTNEKLFF
TRBJ2-3 . TRBV7-6 TRBD2 TGTGCCAGCAGCCCCAAGGGGCGGGAGGGCAAAAACACAGATACGCAGTATTTT CASSPKGREGKNTDTQYF
TRBJ2-7 . TRBV28 TRBD2 TGTGCCAGCATGGTGGGACTAGCCTACGAGCAGTACTTC CASMVGLAYEQYF
TRBJ2-7 . TRBV27 TRBD1 TGTGCCAGCAGTTTCGGGACAGGTGACCACGAGCAGTACTTC CASSFGTGDHEQYF